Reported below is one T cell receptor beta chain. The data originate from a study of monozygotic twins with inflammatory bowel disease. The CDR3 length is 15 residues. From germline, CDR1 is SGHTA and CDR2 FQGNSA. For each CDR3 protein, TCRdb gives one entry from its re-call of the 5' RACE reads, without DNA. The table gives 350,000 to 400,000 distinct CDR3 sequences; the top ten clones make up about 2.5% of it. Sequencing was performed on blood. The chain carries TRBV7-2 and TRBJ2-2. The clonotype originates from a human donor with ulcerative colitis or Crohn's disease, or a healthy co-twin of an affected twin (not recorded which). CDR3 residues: CASSPLAGNTGELFF.